These 23 T cell receptor beta chains share one sample of origin, sequenced in a study of PD-1 blockade in classical Hodgkin lymphoma. Noted time point: cycle 4 day 1 (C4D1), after 6 weeks of nivolumab. Brentuximab vedotin exposure varied among the patients, all of whom had relapsed after autologous stem cell transplantation. Profiled with immunoSEQ multiplex PCR; TCRdb holds only in-frame clones, not every one. The table includes 35,000 to 50,000 clones, 60% to 80% detected once. Sample: peripheral blood mononuclear cells (PBMCs), taken before the fourth cycle of nivolumab. The receptors derive from a human donor with classical Hodgkin lymphoma.

The V call is TRBV10-3, the J call TRBJ2-3, with D perhaps matching TRBD2 (5 bases). The CDR3 has 15 amino acids. Trimming removed 0 bases at V and 4 bases at J, with 11 bases between. Germline lookup yields CDR1 ENHRY and CDR2 SYGVKD. In nucleotides, the CDR3 is TGTGCCATCAGTGAGTCGAGGACTGACGCAGATACGCAGTATTTT. The encoded protein is CAISESRTDADTQYF.

Only one count was recorded for this clone. The chain recombines TRBV7-2 with TRBJ1-1; 10 nucleotides align to TRBD1. This CDR3 has 14 residues. After removal of 5 bases from V and 6 bases from J, the junction contained 6 bases not matched to a gene. From germline, CDR1 is SGHTA and CDR2 FQGNSA. The CDR3 DNA sequence: TGTGCCAGCAGCCGACAGGGGGCAGCGGCTGAAGCTTTCTTT. This encodes CASSRQGAAAEAFF. The complete variable domain, with remaining parts taken from reference TRBV7-2 and TRBJ1-1, reads GAGVSQSPSNKVTEKGKDVELRCDPISGHTALYWYRQSLGQGLEFLIYFQGNSAPDKSGLPSDRFSAERTGGSVSTLTIQRTQQEDSAVYLCASSRQGAAAEAFFGQGTRLTVV.

The V call is TRBV30, the J call TRBJ2-5, with 10 bases that match TRBD2. V lost 0 bases and J lost 5; bases outside the gene matches: 9. CDR3 length: 16 amino acids. Germline values: CDR1 GTSNPN, CDR2 SVGIG (reference sequence). The CDR3 loop is CAWSVPLAGVRETQYF. The DNA of the CDR3 is TGTGCCTGGAGTGTTCCGCTAGCGGGGGTCCGGGAGACCCAGTACTTC.

This chain joins TRBV15 and TRBJ1-3; D unclear. In germline, CDR1 is LNHNV, CDR2 YYDKDF (reference sequence). The CDR3 is 14 residues long. V gave up 6 bases and J gave up 2 bases, with 11 bases separating them. DNA of the CDR3: TGTGCCACCAGGGCCGGGAACCCTGGAAACACCATATATTTT. Translating gives CATRAGNPGNTIYF.

This clone came up a few times. J is TRBJ2-1 and V is TRBV2; no definite D call. The CDR3 runs 15 residues. V lost 6 bases to trimming and J lost 0 bases, with 12 bases between them. Germline V lookup: CDR1 SNHLY, CDR2 FYNNEI. The CDR3 region is CASSLSPSSYNEQFF. In DNA, the CDR3 is TGTGCCAGCAGCCTAAGTCCGAGCTCCTACAATGAGCAGTTCTTC.

The J gene is TRBJ1-2, the V gene TRBV6-5; D is unresolved. Germline assignment: CDR1 MNHEY and CDR2 SVGAGI. The CDR3 has 15 residues. V was clipped by 0 bases and J by 4 bases, with 12 bases between them. The CDR3 sequence: CASSYSKASPYGYTF. The DNA for the CDR3 is TGTGCCAGCAGTTACTCGAAGGCCAGTCCCTATGGCTACACCTTC.

The chain carries TRBV6-6 and TRBJ2-7; no definite D call. V gave up 2 bases and J gave up 0 bases, with 5 bases separating them. The CDR3 spans 13 residues. Germline-derived CDR1 and CDR2 are MNHNY and SVGAGI (reference sequence). DNA for the CDR3: TGTGCCAGCAGTTACGCCATCTCCTACGAGCAGTACTTC. Its translation: CASSYAISYEQYF.

This sequence joins TRBV7-9 and TRBJ2-2; 9 nucleotides line up with TRBD1. In germline, CDR1 is SEHNR, CDR2 FQNEAQ (reference sequence). The CDR3 covers 15 residues. Trimming removed 1 base from V and 4 bases from J; junction bases left unmatched: 1. The DNA for the CDR3 is TGTGCCAGCAGCTTAGGGACAGGGGTCACCGGGGAGCTGTTTTTT. It translates to CASSLGTGVTGELFF.

This clone was detected many times. The rearrangement uses TRBV19 and TRBJ1-6; 8 bases are shared with TRBD1. From germline, CDR1 is LNHDA and CDR2 SQIVND (reference sequence). The CDR3 contains 16 residues. With V trimmed by 5 bases and J by 6 bases, 9 bases remained unmatched. DNA of the CDR3: TGTGCCAGTAGTGCCCGATTGGGACAGGCTAATTCACCCCTCCACTTT. This encodes CASSARLGQANSPLHF. Looking up the rest from reference TRBV19 and TRBJ1-6 gives the full variable domain: DGGITQSPKYLFRKEGQNVTLSCEQNLNHDAMYWYRQDPGQGLRLIYYSQIVNDFQKGDIAEGYSVSREKKESFPLTVTSAQKNPTAFYLCASSARLGQANSPLHFGNGTRLTVT.

The V and J genes are TRBV9 and TRBJ2-3, with 10 bases fitting TRBD2. J lost 4 bases, V lost 3 bases, and 8 bases had no gene match. Germline CDR1 is SGDLS and CDR2 is YYNGEE. The CDR3 is 16 residues long. The CDR3 is CASSGPKRGGADTQYF. The DNA for the CDR3 is TGTGCCAGCAGCGGTCCCAAGCGGGGGGGCGCAGATACGCAGTATTTT.

The chain uses TRBV5-4 and TRBJ2-1; 8 bases align to TRBD2. The CDR3 length is 15 residues. Losses at the gene ends were 3 bases for V and 4 bases for J; bases not matched to a gene: 6. The germline V gene has CDR1 SGHNT and CDR2 YYREEE (reference sequence). As DNA, the CDR3 is TGTGCCAGCAGCTCGCGGGGGGTGATTTACAATGAGCAGTTCTTC. Encoded protein: CASSSRGVIYNEQFF.

V usage is TRBV7-9 and J usage is TRBJ1-2; D might be TRBD1 (5 bases). V was shortened by 2 bases and J by 6 bases, with 10 bases between the two germline ends. There are 13 residues in the CDR3. Germline V gene lookup returns CDR1 SEHNR and CDR2 FQNEAQ (reference sequence). CDR3 in DNA: TGTGCCAGCAGCTTACGTGGGGGGGATGGCTACACCTTC. This gives the protein CASSLRGGDGYTF.

The chain links TRBV11-2 to TRBJ2-5; weak D call: TRBD2 (7 bases). The CDR3 is 16 amino acids. V lost 3 bases, J lost 3 bases, and 17 bases lay in between. The germline CDR1 and CDR2 sequences are SGHAT and FQNNGV. Written as DNA, the CDR3 is TGTGCCAGCAGCTTGACCCTGGGGGGGGCTGAAGAGACCCAGTACTTC. As protein: CASSLTLGGAEETQYF.

In this sample, this clone turned up many times. The gene calls are TRBV7-8 and TRBJ1-2; 8 positions agree with TRBD1. This CDR3 region has 14 residues. With 4 bases clipped from V and 4 bases from J, the junction kept 5 bases outside the gene matches. Germline CDR1 is SGHVS and CDR2 is FQNEAQ. DNA of the CDR3: TGTGCCAGCAGCTCGGACAGGGCGGGCTATGGCTACACCTTC. Translation gives CASSSDRAGYGYTF.

The chain links TRBV6-5 to TRBJ2-5; D is unclear. The CDR3 has 15 residues. Trimming shortened V by 6 bases and J by 3 bases, and 17 bases separated the two germline ends. CDR1 MNHEY and CDR2 SVGAGI come from the germline V gene. The CDR3 reads CASRTENGLEETQYF. The CDR3 coding sequence is TGTGCCAGCAGAACGGAGAACGGATTAGAAGAGACCCAGTACTTC.

This chain links TRBV19 with TRBJ2-7, with D unresolved. V gave up 6 bases and J gave up 0 bases, with 9 bases separating them. Germline-derived CDR1 and CDR2 are LNHDA and SQIVND (reference sequence). The CDR3 spans 13 residues. CDR3 residues: CASRGPGSYEQYF. CDR3 bases: TGTGCCAGTAGGGGCCCAGGCTCCTACGAGCAGTACTTC. Filled out from reference TRBV19 and TRBJ2-7, the complete variable domain reads DGGITQSPKYLFRKEGQNVTLSCEQNLNHDAMYWYRQDPGQGLRLIYYSQIVNDFQKGDIAEGYSVSREKKESFPLTVTSAQKNPTAFYLCASRGPGSYEQYFGPGTRLTVT.

The chain links TRBV5-1 to TRBJ1-1, with D unclear. The germline V gene encodes CDR1 SGHRS and CDR2 YFSETQ. Trimming left V 0 bases short and J 1 base short, with 4 bases between. This CDR3 has 13 residues. The CDR3 DNA reads TGCGCCAGCAGCTTGGAAACGAACACTGAAGCTTTCTTT. Protein: CASSLETNTEAFF.

The rearrangement joins TRBV19 to TRBJ1-5; TRBD1 might be the D (5 bases). The length of the CDR3 is 13 residues. From germline, CDR1 is LNHDA and CDR2 SQIVND (reference sequence). The V end was cut by 3 bases, the J end by 3 bases, with 6 bases between. In nucleotides, the CDR3 is TGTGCCAGTAGTATCGGGGCCAATCAGCCCCAGCATTTT. It encodes CASSIGANQPQHF.

The chain recombines TRBV6-1 with TRBJ2-7; D is ambiguous. Per germline, CDR1 MNHNS and CDR2 SASEGT. This CDR3 has 14 amino acids. V lost 1 base and J 0 bases, leaving 7 bases between the germline ends. DNA for the CDR3: TGTGCCAGCAGTGAAGGCAGCCTCTCCTACGAGCAGTACTTC. Translating gives CASSEGSLSYEQYF.

This clone was recorded a few times. The chain carries TRBV18 and TRBJ1-2, with D possibly TRBD1 on 6 matching bases. This CDR3 spans 12 amino acids. V lost 5 bases to trimming and J lost 6 bases, with 10 bases between them. Per germline, CDR1 KGHSH and CDR2 LQKENI. The chain's CDR3 is CASSRGADGYTF. CDR3 nucleotide sequence: TGTGCCAGCTCAAGGGGGGCAGATGGCTACACCTTC.

This clone was counted at least ten times. The V call is TRBV27, the J call TRBJ1-5, with TRBD1 matching over 8 bases. The J segment lost 5 bases and the V segment lost 5 bases, leaving 2 bases of the junction unmatched. The CDR3 covers 13 residues. Looked up from germline, CDR1 is MNHEY and CDR2 is SMNVEV (reference sequence). CDR3 residues: CASSQGAYQPQHF. In DNA, the CDR3 is TGTGCCAGCAGTCAGGGGGCCTATCAGCCCCAGCATTTT.

The genes are TRBV2 and TRBJ2-5; 9 positions match TRBD1. Trimming cost V 8 bases and J 6 bases; bases outside gene matches: 10. Germline V CDR1 and CDR2: SNHLY, FYNNEI. The CDR3 length is 14 residues. For the CDR3, the DNA is TGTGCCAGCCGGGACAGGGATATGAAAAAGACCCAGTACTTC. It specifies CASRDRDMKKTQYF.

The CDR3 loop reads CASSLSVDTIYF. DNA for the CDR3: TGTGCCAGCAGCTTATCTGTGGACACCATATATTTT. V gene TRBV7-9 combines with J gene TRBJ1-3, with D unresolved. The germline V gene has CDR1 SEHNR and CDR2 FQNEAQ (reference sequence). The CDR3 runs 12 residues. Trimming cost V 2 bases and J 8 bases, with 7 bases left between them.